A selection of T cell receptor beta chains follows, all from one sample in a study of tumor and adjacent non-tumor tissue in lung cancer. A single record per CDR3 protein comes from TCRdb applying MiXCR to the multiplex PCR reads. This sample has 75,000 to 90,000 distinct CDR3 sequences, with roughly 77% found just once. Sequencing was carried out using distant non-tumor lung tissue. The receptors shown here come from a woman between 50 and 59 years old with non-small cell lung cancer. Both conserved end residues are part of each CDR3. The order of the fields is clone size, J gene, D gene, V gene, CDR3 protein, CDR3 DNA. The D gene is left open where the match is weak. Expanded clones get a size class; other rows say once, few or many, or leave the size out.

size: -; J: TRBJ1-1; D: -; V: TRBV11-2; CDR3: CASSLEPGAYTEAFF; DNA: TGTGCCAGCAGCTTAGAGCCGGGGGCATATACCGAAGCTTTCTTT
size: -; J: TRBJ2-3; D: TRBD2; V: TRBV2; CDR3: CASSPAVAGDTQYF; DNA: TGTGCTAGCAGCCCAGCGGTAGCGGGAGATACGCAGTATTTT
size: many; J: TRBJ1-1; D: -; V: TRBV5-1; CDR3: CASTENTEAFF; DNA: TGCGCCAGCACAGAGAACACTGAAGCTTTCTTT
size: -; J: TRBJ2-1; D: -; V: TRBV29-1; CDR3: CSVEDLEGWGMGNEQFF; DNA: -
size: -; J: TRBJ2-7; D: -; V: TRBV6-1; CDR3: CASSELGHEQYF; DNA: TGTGCCAGCAGTGAACTTGGTCACGAGCAGTACTTC
size: many; J: TRBJ1-1; D: -; V: TRBV6-1; CDR3: CASRKEHDTEAFF; DNA: TGTGCCAGCAGGAAGGAGCACGACACTGAAGCTTTCTTT
size: -; J: TRBJ1-1; D: -; V: TRBV6-5; CDR3: CASSDPVQQGTEAFF; DNA: TGTGCCAGCAGTGATCCGGTACAACAGGGCACTGAAGCTTTCTTT
size: -; J: TRBJ2-1; D: -; V: TRBV6-8; CDR3: CASETSAYF; DNA: TGTGCCAGCGAAACTAGTGCGTACTTC
size: once; J: TRBJ1-2; D: TRBD1; V: TRBV4-2; CDR3: CATIQGTGNPYGYTF; DNA: TGTGCCACCATCCAAGGGACAGGGAACCCCTATGGCTACACCTTC
size: -; J: TRBJ2-2; D: -; V: TRBV29-1; CDR3: CSVQGQDVTGELFF; DNA: TGCAGCGTGCAAGGACAAGATGTCACCGGGGAGCTGTTTTTT
size: few; J: TRBJ2-1; D: -; V: TRBV29-1; CDR3: CSVELSRSSYNELFF; DNA: TGCAGTGTTGAACTGTCCAGGAGCTCCTACAATGAGCTGTTCTTC
size: -; J: TRBJ2-5; D: TRBD2; V: TRBV11-2; CDR3: CASSLKTGTSQETQYF; DNA: TGTGCCAGCAGCCTCAAAACCGGGACTAGCCAGGAGACCCAGTACTTC
size: -; J: TRBJ1-2; D: -; V: TRBV29-1; CDR3: CSATKGDYDYTF; DNA: TGCAGCGCCACGAAGGGCGACTATGATTACACCTTC
size: -; J: TRBJ2-1; D: -; V: TRBV11-1; CDR3: CVSSPTPSTGDEEFF; DNA: TGTGTCAGCAGCCCGACTCCATCGACGGGCGATGAGGAGTTCTTC
size: -; J: TRBJ2-1; D: -; V: TRBV7-9; CDR3: CASSPERESNEQFF; DNA: TGTGCCAGCAGCCCGGAGAGGGAGAGCAATGAGCAGTTCTTC
size: -; J: TRBJ2-3; D: -; V: TRBV11-2; CDR3: CTSGLGVLTSTDRQYF; DNA: TGTACCAGCGGCTTAGGGGTCCTAACTAGCACAGATAGGCAGTATTTT
size: once; J: TRBJ2-2; D: -; V: TRBV6-5; CDR3: CASRSQAGELFF; DNA: TGTGCCAGTAGATCCCAAGCCGGGGAGCTGTTTTTT
size: -; J: TRBJ1-1; D: -; V: TRBV10-3; CDR3: CAISGGRDWDAEAFF; DNA: TGTGCCATCAGTGGGGGAAGGGATTGGGACGCTGAAGCTTTCTTT
size: -; J: TRBJ2-5; D: -; V: TRBV6-1; CDR3: CGSSRYPKETQYF; DNA: TGTGGCAGCAGTCGGTACCCGAAAGAGACCCAGTACTTC
size: -; J: TRBJ2-3; D: TRBD2; V: TRBV11-2; CDR3: CASSLGGGYPDTQYF; DNA: TGTGCCAGCAGCTTAGGGGGGGGGTACCCAGATACGCAATATTTT
size: -; J: TRBJ2-2; D: TRBD2; V: TRBV4-1; CDR3: CAIRQGLAGGPKGGSGELFF; DNA: TGCGCCATCAGGCAAGGACTAGCTGGAGGGCCAAAGGGCGGTTCCGGGGAGCTGTTTTTT
size: -; J: TRBJ2-7; D: TRBD1; V: TRBV20-1; CDR3: CSAPQGAGLDEQYF; DNA: TGCAGTGCTCCCCAGGGGGCGGGTTTGGACGAGCAATACTTC
size: many; J: TRBJ2-2; D: -; V: TRBV5-1; CDR3: CASSPDVGVRGELFF; DNA: TGCGCCAGCAGCCCGGACGTGGGAGTGCGCGGGGAGCTGTTTTTT
size: few; J: TRBJ2-5; D: TRBD2; V: TRBV20-1; CDR3: CSARAGGPGETQYF; DNA: TGCAGTGCTAGGGCGGGAGGCCCCGGGGAGACCCAGTACTTC
size: few; J: TRBJ2-1; D: TRBD2; V: TRBV29-1; CDR3: CSAKKREGGERFF; DNA: TGCAGTGCCAAGAAGCGGGAGGGAGGTGAGCGATTCTTC
size: -; J: TRBJ2-2; D: -; V: TRBV24-1; CDR3: CATSDGQDYIGELFF; DNA: TGTGCCACCAGTGATGGACAGGACTACATCGGGGAGCTGTTTTTT
size: -; J: TRBJ1-5; D: -; V: TRBV4-2; CDR3: CASSQDLTRNHPQHF; DNA: TGTGCCAGCAGCCAGGACCTCACTAGGAATCATCCCCAGCATTTT
size: few; J: TRBJ2-7; D: -; V: TRBV7-3; CDR3: CASSWGPSYEQYF; DNA: TGTGCCAGCAGCTGGGGCCCCTCCTACGAGCAGTACTTC
size: -; J: TRBJ2-6; D: -; V: TRBV4-2; CDR3: CASSQDTNSGANALTF; DNA: TGTGCCAGCAGCCAAGACACAAACTCTGGGGCCAACGCCCTGACTTTC
size: -; J: TRBJ2-1; D: -; V: TRBV10-3; CDR3: CAISEHPISSPLYNEQFF; DNA: TGTGCCATCAGTGAGCACCCTATTAGTAGCCCACTCTACAATGAGCAGTTCTTC
size: -; J: TRBJ1-1; D: -; V: TRBV12-3/TRBV12-4; CDR3: CANSARASGTEAFF; DNA: TGTGCCAACAGCGCCAGGGCCTCCGGGACTGAAGCTTTCTTT
size: -; J: TRBJ1-2; D: -; V: TRBV6-5; CDR3: CTSSGPAWGYGYTF; DNA: TGTACCAGCAGCGGGCCAGCGTGGGGTTATGGCTACACCTTC
size: -; J: TRBJ2-7; D: -; V: TRBV6-1; CDR3: CAISEYSGSSYEQYF; DNA: TGTGCCATCAGTGAATACTCGGGGAGCTCCTACGAGCAGTACTTC
size: -; J: TRBJ2-7; D: -; V: TRBV12-3/TRBV12-4; CDR3: CVTRGQAYEQYF; DNA: TGCGTCACCAGGGGACAAGCCTACGAGCAGTACTTC
size: -; J: TRBJ2-4; D: TRBD2; V: TRBV20-1; CDR3: CSAIDACGGLAKNIQYF; DNA: TGCAGTGCTATAGATGCCTGCGGAGGACTAGCCAAAAACATTCAGTATTTC
size: once; J: TRBJ2-7; D: TRBD2; V: TRBV11-2; CDR3: CVSSTRTNGRALWEQYF; DNA: TGTGTCAGCAGCACCCGGACTAACGGGAGGGCATTGTGGGAGCAGTACTTC
size: -; J: TRBJ2-7; D: -; V: TRBV29-1; CDR3: CSARRIASYEQYF; DNA: TGCAGCGCTCGACGGATAGCTTCCTACGAGCAGTACTTC
size: few; J: TRBJ2-7; D: TRBD1; V: TRBV7-9; CDR3: CASSHRDRSYEQYF; DNA: TGTGCCAGCAGCCACCGGGACAGGTCCTACGAGCAGTACTTC
size: many; J: TRBJ2-5; D: -; V: TRBV7-9; CDR3: CASSPVRRETQYF; DNA: TGTGCCAGCAGCCCAGTACGGCGAGAGACCCAGTACTTC
size: -; J: TRBJ2-4; D: -; V: TRBV4-1; CDR3: CASRGNGDKENIQYF; DNA: TGCGCCAGCAGGGGCAACGGGGACAAGGAAAACATCCAGTACTTC
size: -; J: TRBJ2-1; D: -; V: TRBV6-1; CDR3: CASNEGGGQYNEQFF; DNA: TGTGCCAGCAATGAAGGGGGGGGTCAGTACAATGAGCAGTTCTTC
size: once; J: TRBJ2-1; D: -; V: TRBV4-2; CDR3: CAGSPQERGRYEQFF; DNA: TGTGCCGGCAGCCCCCAAGAGAGAGGGCGGTATGAGCAGTTCTTC
size: many; J: TRBJ2-7; D: TRBD2; V: TRBV6-1; CDR3: CASSGLGYEQYF; DNA: TGTGCCAGCAGCGGACTAGGCTACGAGCAGTACTTC
size: once; J: TRBJ2-3; D: -; V: TRBV6-6; CDR3: CASTEDSTSDTQYF; DNA: TGTGCCAGCACTGAGGATAGTACCTCAGATACGCAGTATTTT
size: -; J: TRBJ2-2; D: -; V: TRBV20-1; CDR3: CSPRDRREGDTGELFF; DNA: TGCAGTCCTAGAGACCGGCGAGAGGGGGACACCGGGGAGCTGTTTTTT
size: few; J: TRBJ2-1; D: TRBD2; V: TRBV11-2; CDR3: CTSCLEASGRAEQFF; DNA: TGTACCAGTTGCTTAGAAGCTAGCGGGAGGGCTGAGCAGTTCTTC
size: -; J: TRBJ2-7; D: -; V: TRBV28; CDR3: CASSVRQFSEQYF; DNA: TGTGCCAGCAGCGTCAGGCAGTTCTCCGAGCAGTACTTC
size: -; J: TRBJ1-2; D: TRBD1; V: TRBV6-2/TRBV6-3; CDR3: CASSPGTGNHGYTF; DNA: TGTGCCAGCAGTCCCGGGACAGGGAACCATGGTTACACCTTC
size: -; J: TRBJ2-7; D: -; V: TRBV29-1; CDR3: CSISNSRGSYEQYF; DNA: TGCAGCATTAGTAACTCGCGCGGATCCTACGAGCAGTACTTC
size: -; J: TRBJ2-6; D: TRBD2; V: TRBV4-2; CDR3: CTSSQGLGLSFGGANFLTF; DNA: TGTACCAGCAGCCAAGGCTTGGGATTGAGTTTCGGGGGGGCCAACTTCCTGACTTTC
size: -; J: TRBJ2-1; D: TRBD2; V: TRBV29-1; CDR3: CSVEDPEGCGEGNEQFF; DNA: TGCAGCGTTGAAGATCCGGAGGGATGCGGGGAGGGTAATGAGCAGTTCTTC
size: -; J: TRBJ2-5; D: -; V: TRBV6-2/TRBV6-3; CDR3: CASSCGAGQETQYF; DNA: TGTGCTAGCAGTTGCGGGGCAGGTCAAGAGACCCAGTACTTC
size: -; J: TRBJ1-2; D: -; V: TRBV24-1; CDR3: CATSATGLYDYTF; DNA: TGTGCCACCAGTGCCACGGGACTCTATGACTACACCTTC
size: -; J: TRBJ2-7; D: -; V: TRBV6-5; CDR3: CTSSTSYEQYF; DNA: TGTACCAGCAGTACCAGTTACGAGCAGTACTTC
size: -; J: TRBJ2-3; D: -; V: TRBV20-1; CDR3: CSASSSSFWPTDTQYF; DNA: TGCAGTGCTAGTTCGTCTAGTTTCTGGCCAACAGATACGCAGTATTTT
size: once; J: TRBJ2-5; D: -; V: TRBV28; CDR3: CTSSSPPWDKGRFQETQYF; DNA: TGTACCAGCAGTTCCCCCCCCTGGGACAAGGGACGATTCCAAGAGACCCAGTACTTC
size: few; J: TRBJ1-4; D: TRBD1; V: TRBV19; CDR3: CASQGQTVEEKLFF; DNA: TGTGCCAGCCAGGGACAGACGGTAGAAGAAAAACTGTTTTTT